This passage covers 17 T cell receptor beta chains from one sample sequenced in a study of control samples from healthy donors and cancer patients (dated by TCRdb to about 2020). To prepare the library, the immunoSEQ multiplex PCR assay was applied. TCRdb limited this immuneACCESS table to in-frame rearrangements with V and J called. A share of clones is missing; checked studies link under half to unresolved V genes, and the rest is unexplained. A total of about 79,000 clones appear in this sample, 90% to 95% of them only once. Around 1.3% of the sample belongs to the ten largest clones. The specimen sequenced was PBMCs. Source of these receptors: a woman in her 40s with lung cancer.

V usage is TRBV7-6 and J usage is TRBJ2-4, with no clear D. Germline-derived CDR1 and CDR2 are SGHVS and FNYEAQ. Trimming left V 5 bases short and J 3 bases short, with 11 bases between. The CDR3 has 14 amino acids. The CDR3 here is CASSTGVSKNIQYF. The CDR3 DNA sequence: TGTGCCAGCAGCACCGGAGTCAGCAAAAACATTCAGTACTTC.

This clone was observed once. The V and J genes are TRBV27 and TRBJ2-7; D gene ambiguous. The germline V gene has CDR1 MNHEY and CDR2 SMNVEV (reference sequence). This CDR3 is built from 16 residues. The V and J ends lost 4 bases and 2 bases respectively, with 18 bases between them. CDR3 sequence (DNA): TGTGCCAGCAGTTCCCCCCGCGGAAATGGGGCCTACGAGCAGTACTTC. As protein: CASSSPRGNGAYEQYF.

V gene TRBV5-1 combines with J gene TRBJ2-3; 9 bases match TRBD1. CDR1 is SGHRS and CDR2 is YFSETQ in the germline V gene. This CDR3 region has 14 residues. The junction had 5 bases not matched to a gene; V was cut back by 3 bases and J by 6 bases. As DNA, the CDR3 is TGCGCCAGCAGCTCCAGGACAGGGGTTGATACGCAGTATTTT. Translated, it gives CASSSRTGVDTQYF.

This chain connects TRBV4-2 to TRBJ2-7; possible D gene TRBD1, 6 bases. This CDR3 spans 11 amino acids. Per germline, CDR1 LGHNA and CDR2 YNFKEQ. V lost 3 bases and J 9 bases, leaving 9 bases between the germline ends. Here the CDR3 DNA reads TGTGCCAGCAGCCAGGGGGACATGCAGTACTTC. Its translation is CASSQGDMQYF.

The chain has TRBV18 and TRBJ2-7; unclear D gene. V gave up 6 bases and J gave up 0 bases, with 9 bases separating them. This CDR3 spans 13 amino acids. CDR1 is KGHSH, CDR2 LQKENI, per germline. Here the CDR3 DNA reads TGTGCCAGCTCGAGGACCGACTCCTACGAGCAGTACTTC. Its protein is CASSRTDSYEQYF. The full variable domain, with the rest looked up from reference TRBV18 and TRBJ2-7, is NAGVMQNPRHLVRRRGQEARLRCSPMKGHSHVYWYRQLPEEGLKFMVYLQKENIIDESGMPKERFSAEFPKEGPSILRIQQVVRGDSAAYFCASSRTDSYEQYFGPGTRLTVT.

The rearrangement uses TRBV11-3 and TRBJ1-2; D is perhaps TRBD1 (6 bases). CDR3 size: 13 residues. The V end was cut by 3 bases, the J end by 6 bases, with 11 bases between. Germline values: CDR1 SGHNT, CDR2 YENEEA. This chain's CDR3 is CASSLAQGHGYTF. CDR3 nucleotides: TGTGCCAGCAGCTTGGCACAGGGCCATGGCTACACCTTC.

The V gene is TRBV4-1, the J gene TRBJ1-3; D unresolved. The CDR3 consists of 15 residues. Germline V CDR1 and CDR2: MGHRA, YSYEKL. V gave up 5 bases and J gave up 0 bases, with 11 bases separating them. As DNA, the CDR3 is TGCGCCAGCAGCTTCCTCGGGGTCTCTGGAAACACCATATATTTT. This translates into CASSFLGVSGNTIYF.

The gene calls are TRBV6-2 or TRBV6-3 and TRBJ2-7; possibly TRBD2 for D (6 bases). This CDR3 is 15 amino acids long. The V and J ends lost 3 bases and 2 bases respectively, with 14 bases between them. In germline, CDR1 is MNHEY, CDR2 SVGEGT. The CDR3 loop reads CASSYSSGLTYEQYF. CDR3 sequence (DNA): TGTGCCAGCAGTTATTCGAGCGGGCTAACCTACGAGCAGTACTTC.

The chain couples TRBV5-1 to TRBJ2-5; 8 bases line up with TRBD1. Trimming took 0 bases from V and 4 from J; bases not matched to a gene: 11. Germline loops: CDR1 SGHRS, CDR2 YFSETQ. The CDR3 is made up of 17 amino acids. Written as DNA, the CDR3 is TGCGCCAGCAGCTTGGCCCGAGGGCAGGGGGCTTCAGAGACCCAGTACTTC. It yields the protein CASSLARGQGASETQYF.

The chain has TRBV29-1 and TRBJ1-1, with no clear D. CDR1 is SQVTM and CDR2 is ANQGSEA in the germline V gene. V lost 6 bases, J lost 3 bases, and 20 bases lay in between. The CDR3 sequence is 15 residues long. Here the CDR3 reads CSVRGRLNRDTEAFF. CDR3 nucleotide sequence: TGCAGCGTACGAGGACGGCTTAATCGGGACACTGAAGCTTTCTTT.

The gene calls are TRBV6-5 and TRBJ1-2; D remains ambiguous. V gave up 5 bases and J gave up 8 bases, with 15 bases separating them. Germline values: CDR1 MNHEY, CDR2 SVGAGI. This CDR3 contains 13 residues. CDR3 nucleotide sequence: TGTGCCAGCAGTAACGGCCAGACAACGGGCTACACCTTC. Translating it yields CASSNGQTTGYTF.

The rearrangement joins TRBV2 to TRBJ2-1; D remains ambiguous. Germline V gives CDR1 SNHLY, CDR2 FYNNEI. This CDR3 has 11 residues. Trimming took 6 bases from V and 6 from J, leaving 6 bases between them. CDR3 DNA: TGTGCCAGCAGGGGCGGCAATGAGCAGTTCTTC. It specifies CASRGGNEQFF.

This clone was counted a few times. The V and J genes are TRBV10-1 and TRBJ1-1, with D possibly matching TRBD1 (5 bases). This CDR3 region has 14 residues. V lost 3 bases and J 1 base, leaving 9 bases between the germline ends. CDR1 WNHNN and CDR2 SYGVQD come from the germline V gene (reference sequence). In DNA, the CDR3 is TGCGCCAGCAGTGATGACAGCCCGAACACTGAAGCTTTCTTT. Protein: CASSDDSPNTEAFF.

The chain couples TRBV6-6 to TRBJ2-7; D not certain. Trimming pared 5 bases from V and 3 bases from J, leaving 14 bases between. The CDR3 covers 14 residues. Germline lookup yields CDR1 MNHNY and CDR2 SVGAGI (reference sequence). The DNA of the CDR3 is TGTGCCAGCAGTCTTCGGACGGAAATCTACGAGCAGTACTTC. Its protein is CASSLRTEIYEQYF.

The J gene is TRBJ1-6, the V gene TRBV25-1; perhaps TRBD1 as D (5 bases). Germline CDR1 and CDR2: MGHDK and SYGVNS. Between the trimmed V and J ends, which lost 7 bases and 7 bases, there was a span of 17 bases. The CDR3 is 15 residues long. The CDR3 spells CASTITGDPNSPLHF. The CDR3 DNA follows: TGTGCCAGCACAATAACTGGGGACCCAAATTCACCCCTCCACTTT.

The count of this clone is one. The rearrangement joins TRBV5-8 to TRBJ1-6; 10 bases align to TRBD1. Trimming removed 4 bases from V and 8 bases from J; junction bases left unmatched: 6. CDR3 length: 15 residues. CDR1 is SGHTS and CDR2 is YDEGEE in the germline V gene. CDR3 sequence reads: CASSTPGQGYSPLHF. The DNA of the CDR3 is TGTGCCAGCAGCACGCCGGGACAGGGGTATTCACCCCTCCACTTT.

This clone was recorded once. This chain connects TRBV7-9 to TRBJ1-6; D remains ambiguous. Germline CDR1 reads SEHNR; CDR2 reads FQNEAQ (reference sequence). The CDR3 spans 17 residues. The V end lost 1 base, the J end lost 1 base, and 11 bases lay between the germline ends. The CDR3 loop reads CASSLGEGSSYNSPLHF. For the CDR3, the DNA is TGTGCCAGCAGCTTAGGAGAAGGGTCATCCTATAATTCACCCCTCCACTTT.